These 20 T cell receptor beta chains were all obtained from the same sample, sequenced in a study of beta chain features in type 1 diabetes listed by TCRdb under 2018. Study-wide findings and limitations: Type 1 diabetes patients showed a moderate but significant shortening of TCRB CDR3 length in all four CD4+ subsets.

Their recognized antigens are unknown. The method behind the library was the immunoSEQ multiplex PCR assay. All of the isolated RNA was reverse transcribed with the High Capacity cDNA Reverse Transcription Kit, so expressed TCRB transcripts were sequenced. Imported from immuneACCESS, the table was reduced by TCRdb to in-frame sequences with V and J called. These copies leave out some clones; in studies compared against another copy, an unresolved V gene accounts for under half, and the cause of the remainder is not known. The sample table contains 500,000 to 800,000 clones; only one count was recorded for 9.5% to 15% of them. Around 0.12% of the sample lies in the top ten. Sequencing used naive CD4+ T cells from blood. The cell subset or site label here, explained by the study, means: true naive CD4+ T cells. The receptors stem from a man aged 30 to 39 with type 1 diabetes.

V usage is TRBV18 and J usage is TRBJ1-2, with unresolved D. The ends were cut back, 3 bases at V and 8 bases at J, with 13 bases in the middle. The CDR3 has 13 amino acids. The germline V gene encodes CDR1 KGHSH and CDR2 LQKENI. The CDR3 loop reads CASSPTALDGYTF. For the CDR3, the DNA is TGTGCCAGCTCACCTACGGCTCTGGACGGCTACACCTTC.

Remarks on this clone: One end of the junction fails to match germline, which may point to a read error. This rearrangement joins TRBV7-2 to TRBJ1-6, with TRBD1 matching 10 bases. Germline values: CDR1 SGHTA, CDR2 FQGNSA. The CDR3 totals 16 residues. The CDR3 DNA reads as TGTGCCAGCAGCCTAGCCCCCCGACAGGGGGCTTCACCCCTCCACTTT. As protein: CASSLAPRQGASPLHF.

This clone was detected ten times or more. The V gene is TRBV5-4, the J gene TRBJ2-2; D possibly corresponds to TRBD1 (6 bases). V lost 4 bases and J 6 bases, leaving 10 bases between the germline ends. This CDR3 is 13 amino acids long. CDR1 is SGHNT, CDR2 YYREEE, per germline (reference sequence). The CDR3 nucleotides are TGTGCCAGCAGCCCCAGGGGTTCCGGGGAGCTGTTTTTT. It specifies CASSPRGSGELFF.

The chain carries TRBV19 and TRBJ2-1, with TRBD1 identical over 8 bases. The CDR3 consists of 17 residues. Germline CDR1 reads LNHDA; CDR2 reads SQIVND (reference sequence). Trimming at V came to 4 bases and at J to 1 base, leaving 9 bases not matched to a gene. The CDR3 is CASSTSDREGSYNEQFF. In nucleotides, the CDR3 is TGTGCCAGTAGTACCTCGGACAGGGAAGGGTCCTACAATGAGCAGTTCTTC.

This clone has more than one count but fewer than ten. V usage is TRBV5-1 and J usage is TRBJ2-5; D gene unclear. The CDR3 has 14 residues. Germline CDR1 reads SGHRS; CDR2 reads YFSETQ. V was shortened by 4 bases and J by 1 base, with 11 bases between the two germline ends. As DNA, the CDR3 is TGCGCCAGCAGCCCCGGACGGCCCCAAGAGACCCAGTACTTC. Translated: CASSPGRPQETQYF.

The rearrangement uses TRBV18 and TRBJ1-4; unclear D gene. The length of the CDR3 is 15 residues. V was trimmed by 0 bases and J by 6 bases, leaving 11 bases between them. Germline V lookup: CDR1 KGHSH, CDR2 LQKENI. The CDR3 protein is CASSPPSVYDEKLFF. The CDR3 nucleotides read TGTGCCAGCTCACCACCTTCGGTATACGATGAAAAACTGTTTTTT.

This clone was detected only a few times. The V call is TRBV2, the J call TRBJ1-5, with TRBD1 matching over 12 bases. J was trimmed by 3 bases and V by 8 bases; bases with no gene match: 2. The CDR3 runs 14 residues. CDR1 SNHLY and CDR2 FYNNEI come from the germline V gene. The CDR3 region is CASLGQGANQPQHF. CDR3 DNA: TGTGCCAGCTTGGGACAGGGGGCCAATCAGCCCCAGCATTTT.

This clone came up a few times. The V gene is TRBV5-6, the J gene TRBJ2-7; 7 nucleotides align to TRBD2. This CDR3 contains 11 residues. V lost 7 bases and J lost 3; bases outside the gene matches: 1. From germline, CDR1 is SGHDT and CDR2 YYEEEE. The CDR3 DNA reads as TGTGCCAGCGGGAGGGGCTACGAGCAGTACTTC. It translates to CASGRGYEQYF.

This clone was recorded a few times. The CDR3 DNA follows: TGTGCCATCAGTGGAGGGGACGGCCAGCCCCAGCATTTT. Translated: CAISGGDGQPQHF. The chain combines TRBV10-3 with TRBJ1-5; weak D call: TRBD1 (5 bases). CDR1 and CDR2 (germline): ENHRY, SYGVKD. Trimming cost V 4 bases and J 7 bases, with 11 bases left between them. CDR3 size: 13 residues.

The sample holds a few counts of this clone. The chain employs TRBV5-6 and TRBJ2-5; 9 bases are shared with TRBD2. J was trimmed by 2 bases and V by 3 bases; bases with no gene match: 8. This CDR3 has 16 amino acids. CDR1 and CDR2 from the germline V gene are SGHDT and YYEEEE. Here the CDR3 reads CASSWKLAGDQETQYF. CDR3 in DNA: TGTGCCAGCAGCTGGAAACTAGCGGGTGATCAAGAGACCCAGTACTTC.

The sample holds a few counts of this clone. CDR3 protein: CASSLGGGLNTEAFF. Here the CDR3 DNA reads TGTGCCAGCAGCTTAGGTGGGGGTCTCAACACTGAAGCTTTCTTT. The rearrangement links TRBV7-6 to TRBJ1-1; the D gene is possibly TRBD1 (5 bases). CDR1 is SGHVS, CDR2 FNYEAQ, per germline. Deletions cut 1 base from V and 2 bases from J, with 11 bases between. CDR3 length: 15 amino acids.

In this sample, this clone turned up once. A read error may produce the germline difference seen at one junction end. This CDR3 reads CASSPPTATLTLF. The CDR3 DNA sequence: TGTGCCAGCAGCCCACCGACCGCGACCCTTACTCTTTTT. The chain joins TRBV6-1 to TRBJ1-4, with no clear D. This CDR3 region has 13 residues. In germline, CDR1 is MNHNS, CDR2 SASEGT.

This chain links TRBV29-1 with TRBJ1-5; tentative D call: TRBD1 (5 bases). Between the trimmed V and J ends, which lost 7 bases and 7 bases, there was a span of 17 bases. Germline lookup yields CDR1 SQVTM and CDR2 ANQGSEA. This CDR3 is built from 13 residues. The CDR3 DNA reads TGCAGCGCTGGACACACCAGCGGGCAGCCCCAGCATTTT. This gives the protein CSAGHTSGQPQHF.

This clone was seen more than once but under ten times. This chain joins TRBV9 and TRBJ2-2, with 7 bases that match TRBD1. In germline, CDR1 is SGDLS, CDR2 YYNGEE. The CDR3 runs to 15 residues. The V and J ends lost 0 bases and 6 bases, in that order; junction bases with no gene match: 5. CDR3 bases: TGTGCCAGCAGCGTAGGAGGGGGCAGGTCCGGGGAGCTGTTTTTT. Translating gives CASSVGGGRSGELFF.

This clone was detected only a few times. V is TRBV5-4 and J is TRBJ1-2; D gene uncertain. The length of the CDR3 is 13 residues. Germline V gene sequence: CDR1 SGHNT, CDR2 YYREEE (reference sequence). Deletions cut 2 bases from V and 0 bases from J, with 5 bases between. This chain's CDR3 is CASSFDTNYGYTF. The DNA for the CDR3 is TGTGCCAGCAGCTTCGATACTAACTATGGCTACACCTTC.

This clone appeared a few times. The chain is built from TRBV5-1 and TRBJ1-2; D is unresolved. Trimming removed 0 bases at V and 2 bases at J, with 14 bases between. The CDR3 is made up of 16 amino acids. The germline gives CDR1 SGHRS, CDR2 YFSETQ. The DNA for the CDR3 is TGCGCCAGCAGCTTGGAGGGCTTCACCAGCAACTATGGCTACACCTTC. This translates into CASSLEGFTSNYGYTF.

This clone was picked up a small number of times. The chain carries TRBV27 and TRBJ1-5; TRBD1 matches at 8 bases. Germline CDR1 and CDR2: MNHEY and SMNVEV (reference sequence). The CDR3 is made up of 15 amino acids. V trimming: 5 bases; J trimming: 6 bases; junction bases outside the gene matches: 9. The CDR3 protein is CASSLSSTGVQPQHF. The CDR3 DNA is TGTGCCAGCAGTCTAAGCTCGACAGGGGTTCAGCCCCAGCATTTT.

The chain has TRBV28 and TRBJ2-7; D may match TRBD1 or TRBD2 (5 bases each). The CDR3 loop spans 13 amino acids. Germline values: CDR1 MDHEN, CDR2 SYDVKM. With 7 bases removed from V and 2 bases from J, the gap between germline ends came to 12 bases. Here the CDR3 DNA reads TGTGCCAGCAATGACGGGGCAACCTACGAGCAGTACTTC. Residues: CASNDGATYEQYF. The full variable domain, completed using reference TRBV28 and TRBJ2-7, is DVKVTQSSRYLVKRTGEKVFLECVQDMDHENMFWYRQDPGLGLRLIYFSYDVKMKEKGDIPEGYSVSREKKERFSLILESASTNQTSMYLCASNDGATYEQYFGPGTRLTVT.

The sample holds a few counts of this clone. V usage is TRBV7-2 and J usage is TRBJ2-7; D might be TRBD1 (6 bases). V lost 2 bases and J lost 9, with 17 bases in between. This CDR3 comprises 14 residues. The germline V gene has CDR1 SGHTA and CDR2 FQGNSA. The CDR3 spells CASSLSRQARAQYF. The CDR3 coding sequence is TGTGCCAGCAGCTTATCCCGACAGGCTCGGGCGCAGTACTTC.

The chain uses TRBV15 and TRBJ2-7; TRBD1 aligns across 10 bases. The J segment lost 2 bases and the V segment lost 0 bases, leaving 7 bases of the junction unmatched. The CDR3 consists of 17 residues. The germline V gene encodes CDR1 LNHNV and CDR2 YYDKDF (reference sequence). The CDR3 protein is CATSRDRGGQGAYEQYF. CDR3 sequence (DNA): TGTGCCACCAGCAGAGATCGAGGTGGACAGGGGGCCTACGAGCAGTACTTC.